This TCR beta chain comes out of a study of Tregs in tolerant kidney transplant recipients. Trimming removed 3 bases from V and 7 bases from J, with 9 bases in between. The CDR3 runs to 13 residues. Germline V gene lookup returns CDR1 LNHDA and CDR2 SQIVND (reference sequence). The protocol was immunoSEQ multiplex PCR, while the TCRdb copy is restricted to in-frame clones and leaves out a portion. This table holds hundreds of thousands of clones, more than 65% found once. Sequencing was performed on CD4+ T cells from blood. This chain connects TRBV19 to TRBJ1-4, with D unresolved. The sequence was collected from a human donor in good health. The CDR3 DNA follows: TGTGCCAGTAGTATCCTTAAGCCTGAAAAACTGTTTTTT. Translating it yields CASSILKPEKLFF.